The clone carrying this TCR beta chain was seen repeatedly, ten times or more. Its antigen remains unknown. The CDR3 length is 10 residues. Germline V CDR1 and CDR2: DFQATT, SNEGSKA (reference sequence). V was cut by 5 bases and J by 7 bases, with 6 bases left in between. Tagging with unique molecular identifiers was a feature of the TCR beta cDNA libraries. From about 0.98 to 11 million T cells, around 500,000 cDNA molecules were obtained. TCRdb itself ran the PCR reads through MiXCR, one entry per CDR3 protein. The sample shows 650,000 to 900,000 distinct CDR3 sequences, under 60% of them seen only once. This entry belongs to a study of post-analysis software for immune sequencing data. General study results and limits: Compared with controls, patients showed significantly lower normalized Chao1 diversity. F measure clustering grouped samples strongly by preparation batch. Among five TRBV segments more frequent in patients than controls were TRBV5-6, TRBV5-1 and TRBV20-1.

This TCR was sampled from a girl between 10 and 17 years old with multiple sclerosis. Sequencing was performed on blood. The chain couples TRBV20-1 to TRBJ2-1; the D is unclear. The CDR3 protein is CSAADNEQFF. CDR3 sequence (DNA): TGCAGTGCTGCGGATAATGAGCAGTTCTTC.